Listed here are 29 T cell receptor beta chains from one sample, sequenced in a study of cytomegalovirus exposure and HLA in healthy donors. The PCR employed 60 Vbeta primers together with 13 Jbeta primers. Profiling relied on immunoSEQ multiplex PCR, and the TCRdb table lists in-frame clones only, not all of them. This sample carries fewer than 250,000 clones, roughly 80% of them seen once, and the ten largest clones take roughly a sixth. Source material: PBMCs. These receptors came from a middle-aged man in good health and CMV-seronegative.

The rearrangement joins TRBV5-6 to TRBJ1-4; weak D call: TRBD1 (6 bases). Germline CDR1 reads SGHDT; CDR2 reads YYEEEE. CDR3 length: 17 amino acids. Trimming left V 0 bases short and J 7 bases short, with 19 bases between. The CDR3, as DNA: TGTGCCAGCAGCTTGGTAGGGGGTAGATCTCGCGTTGAAAAACTGTTTTTT. Protein product: CASSLVGGRSRVEKLFF.

The chain couples TRBV7-9 to TRBJ2-1; TRBD2 matches 9 bases. Germline CDR1 and CDR2: SEHNR and FQNEAQ (reference sequence). The CDR3 is made up of 13 amino acids. V trimming: 6 bases; J trimming: 6 bases; junction bases outside the gene matches: 3. CDR3 nucleotides: TGTGCCAGCAGTAAGGGACTAGCCAATGAGCAGTTCTTC. It yields the protein CASSKGLANEQFF.

This rearrangement joins TRBV5-6 to TRBJ2-5; D possibly corresponds to TRBD1 (6 bases). The closer fit of TRBJ2-7 to the DNA end suggests the J call may be wrong. The length of the CDR3 is 14 residues. CDR1 and CDR2 (germline): SGHDT, YYEEEE. CDR3 sequence: CASSLGRGYYEQYF. The CDR3 DNA sequence: TGTGCCAGCAGCTTGGGCAGGGGATACTACGAGCAGTACTTC.

The chain recombines TRBV19 with TRBJ1-1; 10 positions match TRBD1. The CDR3 consists of 15 residues. Germline V CDR1 and CDR2: LNHDA, SQIVND (reference sequence). V was clipped by 5 bases and J by 4 bases; unmatched bases: 7. The CDR3 bases are TGTGCCAGTAGTCTCCGGGACAGGGGAGGCACTGAAGCTTTCTTT. This sequence encodes CASSLRDRGGTEAFF.

CDR3: CASGLRTGNTEAFF. The CDR3 coding sequence is TGTGCCAGCGGCCTACGGACAGGGAACACTGAAGCTTTCTTT. The chain is built from TRBV6-5 and TRBJ1-1, with 7 bases lining up with TRBD1. J was trimmed by 1 base and V by 8 bases; bases with no gene match: 7. This CDR3 is built from 14 residues. CDR1 MNHEY and CDR2 SVGAGI come from the germline V gene.

The gene calls are TRBV10-2 and TRBJ2-4; D unclear. The CDR3 contains 14 residues. The V and J ends lost 2 bases and 8 bases respectively, with 13 bases between them. CDR1 is WSHSY, CDR2 SAAADI, per germline. The chain's CDR3 is CASSETRKWDIQYF. CDR3 coding DNA: TGCGCCAGCAGTGAGACCAGGAAGTGGGACATTCAGTACTTC.

The chain has TRBV15 and TRBJ2-5; TRBD2 aligns across 11 bases. The CDR3 is 15 amino acids. V gave up 2 bases and J gave up 5 bases; unmatched junction bases: 4. Germline assignment: CDR1 LNHNV and CDR2 YYDKDF (reference sequence). The CDR3: CATSRYSGRGETQYF. The CDR3 region has the DNA TGTGCCACCAGCAGATATAGCGGGAGGGGGGAGACCCAGTACTTC. The full variable domain, rest sourced from reference TRBV15 and TRBJ2-5, is DAMVIQNPRYQVTQFGKPVTLSCSQTLNHNVMYWYQQKSSQAPKLLFHYYDKDFNNEADTPDNFQSRRPNTSFCFLDIRSPGLGDTAMYLCATSRYSGRGETQYFGPGTRLLVL.

The J gene is TRBJ1-2, the V gene TRBV4-1, with TRBD1 matching 8 bases. Germline CDR1 and CDR2: MGHRA and YSYEKL. The CDR3 contains 15 residues. The ends lost 0 bases at V and 8 bases at J; junction bases unmatched: 8. CDR3 nucleotides: TGCGCCAGCAGCCAAGAGAGGTCAGGGGGCGGAGGCTACACCTTC. Its protein product is CASSQERSGGGGYTF.

The CDR3 bases are TGTGCCAGCTCACCGTTGGGGGACTCCGACGGAAACACCATATATTTT. Protein: CASSPLGDSDGNTIYF. The chain carries TRBV18 and TRBJ1-3; a weak D match, TRBD1 (5 bases). The length of the CDR3 is 16 residues. The germline V gene encodes CDR1 KGHSH and CDR2 LQKENI. The germline V and J ends were trimmed by 3 bases and 4 bases, with 16 bases remaining between them.

Of note for this clone: This CDR3 is also generated by other DNA sequences in the sample. This chain uses TRBV9 with TRBJ2-4, with D possibly matching TRBD2 (5 bases). CDR3 length: 13 amino acids. Germline loops: CDR1 SGDLS, CDR2 YYNGEE. V was clipped by 2 bases and J by 7 bases, with 10 bases between them. The CDR3 DNA follows: TGTGCCAGCAGCGTCGGGGAAGGGAACATTCAGTACTTC. Its translation is CASSVGEGNIQYF.

The rearrangement joins TRBV9 to TRBJ2-1, with D maybe TRBD1 (5 bases). From germline, CDR1 is SGDLS and CDR2 YYNGEE. This CDR3 has 14 residues. V gave up 1 base and J gave up 4 bases, with 9 bases separating them. The CDR3 nucleotides read TGTGCCAGCAGCGTATCAGGGAATTACAATGAGCAGTTCTTC. It specifies CASSVSGNYNEQFF.

This chain uses TRBV4-1 with TRBJ1-2; TRBD1 matches 9 bases. CDR1 is MGHRA, CDR2 YSYEKL, per germline. V trimming: 0 bases; J trimming: 5 bases; junction bases outside the gene matches: 4. The CDR3 contains 15 residues. The CDR3 region is CASSQDRDRVYGYTF. CDR3 DNA sequence: TGCGCCAGCAGCCAAGACCGGGACAGGGTATATGGCTACACCTTC.

The chain is built from TRBV19 and TRBJ1-1; D remains unclear. Germline CDR1 reads LNHDA; CDR2 reads SQIVND (reference sequence). The CDR3 length is 13 residues. The V end lost 7 bases, the J end lost 0 bases, and 9 bases lay between the germline ends. In DNA, the CDR3 is TGTGCCAGTAAAAGGAGGGTGAACACTGAAGCTTTCTTT. Protein product: CASKRRVNTEAFF. The full variable domain, in which reference TRBV19 and TRBJ1-1 provide the parts outside the CDR3, is DGGITQSPKYLFRKEGQNVTLSCEQNLNHDAMYWYRQDPGQGLRLIYYSQIVNDFQKGDIAEGYSVSREKKESFPLTVTSAQKNPTAFYLCASKRRVNTEAFFGQGTRLTVV.

CDR3 bases: TGTGCCAGCAGTGTCTTTGAGAACTATGGCTACACCTTC. Translation gives CASSVFENYGYTF. The gene calls are TRBV6-1 and TRBJ1-2; unclear D gene. There are 13 residues in the CDR3. Trimming shortened V by 4 bases and J by 2 bases, and 8 bases separated the two germline ends. Germline V gene lookup returns CDR1 MNHNS and CDR2 SASEGT.

This chain uses TRBV10-2 with TRBJ2-5, with D tentatively TRBD1 (6 bases). The V gene's germline CDR1 is WSHSY and CDR2 SAAADI. The CDR3 is 13 residues long. Trimming shortened V by 6 bases and J by 7 bases, and 15 bases separated the two germline ends. This chain's CDR3 is CASRGQGIGTQYF. The CDR3 nucleotides read TGCGCCAGCAGAGGGCAGGGGATAGGGACCCAGTACTTC.

The gene calls are TRBV18 and TRBJ1-2; 9 bases are shared with TRBD1. Germline-derived CDR1 and CDR2 are KGHSH and LQKENI. The CDR3 consists of 16 residues. Trimming at V came to 3 bases and at J to 4 bases, leaving 9 bases not matched to a gene. The CDR3: CASSPPSRTGAYGYTF. CDR3 bases: TGTGCCAGCTCACCGCCTTCCAGGACAGGGGCCTATGGCTACACCTTC. Filled out from reference TRBV18 and TRBJ1-2, the complete variable domain reads NAGVMQNPRHLVRRRGQEARLRCSPMKGHSHVYWYRQLPEEGLKFMVYLQKENIIDESGMPKERFSAEFPKEGPSILRIQQVVRGDSAAYFCASSPPSRTGAYGYTFGSGTRLTVV.

As concerns this clone: One end of the junction fails to match germline, which may point to a read error. The gene calls are TRBV5-1 and TRBJ1-2; 9 bases align to TRBD1. This CDR3 region has 14 residues. Germline CDR1 is SGHRS and CDR2 is YFSETQ. CDR3 nucleotides: TGCGCCAGCACTCAAACCGGGACAGGGTATGGCCACACCTTC. Its translation: CASTQTGTGYGHTF.

A note on this clone: Relative to the germline gene, one junction end is altered; a read error may explain this. At the DNA level, this CDR3 is encoded by other sequences in the same sample as well. This chain links TRBV27 with TRBJ1-2; TRBD1 matches at 8 bases. Germline V gene data show CDR1 as MNHEY and CDR2 as SMNVEV (reference sequence). The CDR3 extends over 16 amino acids. CDR3 residues: CASSRPGQAGKDGYTF. The DNA of the CDR3 is TGTGCCAGCAGTCGTCCGGGACAGGCAGGAAAAGATGGTTACACCTTC.

The chain couples TRBV27 to TRBJ2-3, with 7 bases matching TRBD2. Germline CDR1 MNHEY, CDR2 SMNVEV (reference sequence). The CDR3 consists of 13 residues. J lost 6 bases, V lost 6 bases, and 6 bases had no gene match. CDR3 region: CASRLAGDDTQYF. CDR3 nucleotide sequence: TGTGCCAGCAGATTAGCGGGTGACGATACGCAGTATTTT.

This clone was found a few times. The V gene is TRBV6-1, the J gene TRBJ2-1; D is possibly TRBD2 (6 bases). CDR1 and CDR2 (germline): MNHNS, SASEGT. This CDR3 is 14 amino acids long. V lost 10 bases and J 10 bases, leaving 23 bases between the germline ends. CDR3 in DNA: TGTGCCACCGGGAAGACTAGAGGCGGATACGAGCAGTTCTTC. The encoded protein is CATGKTRGGYEQFF.

V and J are TRBV5-1 and TRBJ1-1; D possibly corresponds to TRBD1 (6 bases). This CDR3 region has 14 residues. The germline V gene encodes CDR1 SGHRS and CDR2 YFSETQ. V lost 3 bases to trimming and J lost 1 base, with 10 bases between them. CDR3 residues: CASSSRDKNTEAFF. The CDR3, as DNA: TGCGCCAGCAGCTCCCGGGACAAGAACACTGAAGCTTTCTTT.

The genes are TRBV28 and TRBJ1-4; weak D call: TRBD1 (5 bases). Looked up from germline, CDR1 is MDHEN and CDR2 is SYDVKM. Trimming left V 8 bases short and J 4 bases short, with 11 bases between. The CDR3 spans 13 residues. CDR3: CASWGGRNEKLFF. The CDR3 nucleotides are TGTGCCAGCTGGGGCGGACGTAATGAAAAACTGTTTTTT.

The rearrangement links TRBV5-6 to TRBJ1-5, with 12 bases that match TRBD1. This CDR3 contains 15 residues. Looked up from germline, CDR1 is SGHDT and CDR2 is YYEEEE. V lost 4 bases, J lost 5 bases, and 4 bases stayed unmatched. The CDR3: CASSPGQGAYQPQHF. The CDR3 DNA is TGTGCCAGCAGCCCGGGACAGGGGGCCTATCAGCCCCAGCATTTT.

The chain recombines TRBV4-2 with TRBJ2-1; the match to TRBD2 covers 13 bases. Losses at the gene ends were 3 bases for V and 12 bases for J; bases not matched to a gene: 8. CDR3 size: 15 residues. The V gene's germline CDR1 is LGHNA and CDR2 YNFKEQ. CDR3 in DNA: TGTGCCAGCAGCCAGGGGACTAGCGGGATGATGTGGCAGTTCTTC. Translated: CASSQGTSGMMWQFF.

V usage is TRBV9 and J usage is TRBJ1-3, with a weak D call TRBD1 (5 bases). Trimming took off 0 bases at V and 0 bases at J, with 13 bases between the two ends. The CDR3 runs 17 residues. Germline CDR1 is SGDLS and CDR2 is YYNGEE. CDR3: CASSVEGQPGSGNTIYF. As DNA, the CDR3 is TGTGCCAGCAGCGTAGAGGGGCAGCCCGGCTCTGGAAACACCATATATTTT.

V gene TRBV5-1 combines with J gene TRBJ1-2; 7 bases line up with TRBD1. This CDR3 region has 14 residues. V lost 4 bases to trimming and J lost 1 base; unmatched junction nucleotides: 4. Germline values: CDR1 SGHRS, CDR2 YFSETQ. DNA of the CDR3: TGCGCCAGCAGCGAGACAGGGATTAACTATGGCTACACCTTC. Translating gives CASSETGINYGYTF. The entire variable domain, with the rest obtained from reference TRBV5-1 and TRBJ1-2, is as follows: KAGVTQTPRYLIKTRGQQVTLSCSPISGHRSVSWYQQTPGQGLQFLFEYFSETQRNKGNFPGRFSGRQFSNSRSEMNVSTLELGDSALYLCASSETGINYGYTFGSGTRLTVV.

The rearrangement joins TRBV10-3 to TRBJ1-2; D gene unclear. The germline V and J ends were trimmed by 1 base and 2 bases, with 5 bases remaining between them. The length of the CDR3 is 13 residues. Per the germline V gene, CDR1 is ENHRY and CDR2 is SYGVKD. CDR3 amino acids: CAISEWENYGYTF. The CDR3 DNA reads as TGTGCCATCAGTGAGTGGGAGAACTATGGCTACACCTTC.

The V and J genes are TRBV6-5 and TRBJ2-5, with TRBD1 as a possible D gene (6 bases). The CDR3 runs 13 residues. V dropped 6 bases and J dropped 1 base, with 9 bases sitting between them. Germline-derived CDR1 and CDR2 are MNHEY and SVGAGI. As DNA, the CDR3 is TGTGCCAGCAGACAGGGAGTCCAAGAGACCCAGTACTTC. This encodes CASRQGVQETQYF.

Concerning this clone itself: A read error may account for a junction end that differs from germline. The chain uses TRBV7-9 and TRBJ2-7; a possible D gene is TRBD1 (6 bases). The germline V gene encodes CDR1 SEHNR and CDR2 FQNEAQ (reference sequence). The CDR3 is 14 residues long. The CDR3 DNA reads TGTTCCAGCAGCTTAGCACAGGGATTAGACGAGCAGTACTTC. Protein product: CSSSLAQGLDEQYF. Together with reference TRBV7-9 and TRBJ2-7, the CDR3 gives the full variable domain: DTGVSQNPRHKITKRGQNVTFRCDPISEHNRLYWYRQTLGQGPEFLTYFQNEAQLEKSRLLSDRFSAERPKGSFSTLEIQRTEQGDSAMYLCSSSLAQGLDEQYFGPGTRLTVT.